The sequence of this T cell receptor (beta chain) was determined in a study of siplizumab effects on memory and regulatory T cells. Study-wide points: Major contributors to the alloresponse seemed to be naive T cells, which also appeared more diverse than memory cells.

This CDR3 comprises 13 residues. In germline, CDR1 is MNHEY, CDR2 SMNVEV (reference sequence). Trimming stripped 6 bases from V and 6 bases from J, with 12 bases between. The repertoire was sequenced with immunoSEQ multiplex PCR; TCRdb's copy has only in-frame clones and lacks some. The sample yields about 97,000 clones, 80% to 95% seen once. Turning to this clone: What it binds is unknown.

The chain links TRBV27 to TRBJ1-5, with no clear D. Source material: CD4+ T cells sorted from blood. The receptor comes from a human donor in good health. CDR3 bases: TGTGCCAGCAGCGGGGTTGGCGGTCAGCCCCAGCATTTT. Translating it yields CASSGVGGQPQHF.